This TCR beta chain was retrieved from a study of cytomegalovirus exposure and HLA in healthy donors. Overall study findings and caveats: Diagnosis of cytomegalovirus status made by the classifier reportedly showed high specificity and sensitivity.

About this clone itself: What it binds is unknown.

PCR primers comprised 60 Vbeta and 13 Jbeta primers. In the source study's methods: There were about 80 million unique TCR beta chains by a later count, and 8.5 million to 14 million of them were shared. The table came from immunoSEQ multiplex PCR; TCRdb's copy has only in-frame clones and leaves some out. For V, J and clone size, that table is used; D and trimming come from the DNA. Of about 90,000 clones in the sample, about four fifths were seen once. This CDR3 has 14 residues. Germline CDR1 is SGDLS and CDR2 is YYNGEE. V lost 3 bases and J lost 9; bases outside the gene matches: 6. Sequenced sample: PBMCs. The source of this sequence is a man aged 18 to 30 in good health and CMV-seronegative. V and J are TRBV9 and TRBJ2-3; TRBD1 matches at 11 bases. In DNA form, the CDR3 reads TGTGCCAGCAGCGCCGGGGACAGGGGGGGCACGCAGTATTTT. Protein product: CASSAGDRGGTQYF. Full variable domain (remainder filled in from reference TRBV9 and TRBJ2-3): DSGVTQTPKHLITATGQRVTLRCSPRSGDLSVYWYQQSLDQGLQFLIQYYNGEERAKGNILERFSAQQFPDLHSELNLSSLELGDSALYFCASSAGDRGGTQYFGPGTRLTVL.